Listed below are T cell receptor beta chains from one sample, sequenced in a study of control samples from healthy donors and cancer patients. Generated by immunoSEQ multiplex PCR, the TCRdb table keeps only in-frame clones and is missing some. The table includes some 120,000 clones, approximately 95% detected once. The specimen was blood. These receptors were taken from a man aged 25 to 40 in good health. CDR3s include the opening cysteine and the closing phenylalanine or tryptophan. Fields, in order: clone size, V gene, D gene, J gene, CDR3 protein, CDR3 DNA. A D gene is named only where the DNA matches it firmly. Only part of the rows carry a size: once, few, many, or a class if the clone is expanded.

clone_size: -
v_call: TRBV4-3
d_call: TRBD1
j_call: TRBJ1-1
cdr3_aa: CASSRQPGQVVEAFF
cdr3_nt: TGCGCCAGCAGCCGACAGCCGGGACAGGTTGTTGAAGCTTTCTTT

clone_size: -
v_call: TRBV5-6
d_call: TRBD1
j_call: TRBJ2-1
cdr3_aa: CASSSGQRYEQFF
cdr3_nt: TGTGCCAGCAGCTCGGGACAGAGGTATGAGCAGTTCTTC

clone_size: -
v_call: TRBV16
d_call: -
j_call: TRBJ1-5
cdr3_aa: CASSQTLNQPQHF
cdr3_nt: TGTGCCAGCAGCCAAACCCTCAATCAGCCCCAGCATTTT

clone_size: -
v_call: TRBV7-6
d_call: -
j_call: TRBJ1-1
cdr3_aa: CASSWDKNTEAFF
cdr3_nt: TGTGCCAGCAGCTGGGACAAGAACACTGAAGCTTTCTTT

clone_size: -
v_call: TRBV6-5
d_call: TRBD1
j_call: TRBJ1-2
cdr3_aa: CASSYGGQGHYGYTF
cdr3_nt: TGTGCCAGCAGTTACGGGGGACAGGGCCACTATGGCTACACCTTC

clone_size: -
v_call: TRBV9
d_call: -
j_call: TRBJ2-2
cdr3_aa: CASSGAAYTGELFF
cdr3_nt: TGTGCCAGCAGCGGGGCAGCTTACACCGGGGAGCTGTTTTTT

clone_size: -
v_call: TRBV7-9
d_call: -
j_call: TRBJ1-2
cdr3_aa: CASSLGIRGGGYTF
cdr3_nt: TGTGCCAGCAGCTTAGGGATCAGGGGTGGTGGCTACACCTTC

clone_size: -
v_call: TRBV18
d_call: -
j_call: TRBJ1-3
cdr3_aa: CASSRTTSSGNTIYF
cdr3_nt: TGTGCCAGCTCACGAACGACCAGCTCTGGAAACACCATATATTTT

clone_size: -
v_call: TRBV21-1
d_call: -
j_call: TRBJ2-7
cdr3_aa: CASRWTSGPSSYEQYF
cdr3_nt: TGTGCCAGCAGGTGGACTAGCGGGCCAAGTTCCTACGAGCAGTACTTC

clone_size: -
v_call: TRBV5-5
d_call: -
j_call: TRBJ1-4
cdr3_aa: CASSLAGFNEKLFF
cdr3_nt: TGTGCCAGCAGCTTGGCGGGTTTTAATGAAAAACTGTTTTTT

clone_size: -
v_call: TRBV4-3
d_call: -
j_call: TRBJ1-4
cdr3_aa: CASSQDRGRRYEKLFF
cdr3_nt: TGCGCCAGCAGCCAAGATCGGGGCAGAAGGTATGAAAAACTGTTTTTT

clone_size: -
v_call: TRBV6-2/TRBV6-3
d_call: TRBD1
j_call: TRBJ2-7
cdr3_aa: CASSYVPDRAGEQYF
cdr3_nt: TGTGCCAGCAGTTATGTACCGGACAGGGCCGGAGAGCAGTACTTC

clone_size: -
v_call: TRBV5-8
d_call: TRBD1
j_call: TRBJ2-3
cdr3_aa: CASSSQPGTGETDTQYF
cdr3_nt: TGTGCCAGCAGTTCCCAACCGGGGACAGGGGAAACAGATACGCAGTATTTT

clone_size: -
v_call: TRBV19
d_call: -
j_call: TRBJ1-5
cdr3_aa: CASSGVNSNQPQHF
cdr3_nt: TGTGCCAGTAGTGGTGTCAATAGCAATCAGCCCCAGCATTTT

clone_size: -
v_call: TRBV4-1
d_call: -
j_call: TRBJ1-4
cdr3_aa: CASSQVTHNEKLFF
cdr3_nt: TGCGCCAGCAGCCAAGTGACGCATAATGAAAAACTGTTTTTT

clone_size: -
v_call: TRBV5-4
d_call: -
j_call: TRBJ2-1
cdr3_aa: CASSLVVAPYNEQFF
cdr3_nt: TGTGCCAGCAGCTTGGTGGTAGCCCCCTACAATGAGCAGTTCTTC

clone_size: -
v_call: TRBV6-2/TRBV6-3
d_call: TRBD1
j_call: TRBJ2-5
cdr3_aa: CASSYWQGAGETQYF
cdr3_nt: TGTGCCAGCAGTTACTGGCAGGGGGCCGGTGAGACCCAGTACTTC

clone_size: -
v_call: TRBV19
d_call: TRBD1
j_call: TRBJ1-1
cdr3_aa: CASRAQGAPTEAFF
cdr3_nt: TGTGCCAGTAGAGCACAGGGGGCGCCCACTGAAGCTTTCTTT

clone_size: -
v_call: TRBV18
d_call: TRBD2
j_call: TRBJ2-1
cdr3_aa: CASSPPSLAGGYNEQFF
cdr3_nt: TGTGCCAGCTCACCACCGTCACTAGCGGGGGGCTACAATGAGCAGTTCTTC

clone_size: once
v_call: TRBV10-2
d_call: -
j_call: TRBJ1-5
cdr3_aa: CASSEGGSNQPQHF
cdr3_nt: TGCGCCAGCAGTGAAGGAGGTAGCAATCAGCCCCAGCATTTT

clone_size: -
v_call: TRBV6-2/TRBV6-3
d_call: -
j_call: TRBJ2-6
cdr3_aa: CASSPFSGTAASGANVLTF
cdr3_nt: TGTGCCAGCAGCCCATTCTCCGGGACTGCCGCCTCTGGGGCCAACGTCCTGACTTTC

clone_size: -
v_call: TRBV11-2
d_call: TRBD1
j_call: TRBJ2-7
cdr3_aa: CASSLVRTGAYEQYF
cdr3_nt: TGTGCCAGCAGCTTAGTGAGGACAGGGGCCTACGAGCAGTACTTC

clone_size: -
v_call: TRBV5-1
d_call: -
j_call: TRBJ1-6
cdr3_aa: CASSYSPQGLNSPLHF
cdr3_nt: TGCGCCAGCAGCTATTCCCCTCAGGGTCTTAATTCACCCCTCCACTTT

clone_size: -
v_call: TRBV10-2
d_call: -
j_call: TRBJ2-5
cdr3_aa: CASSDPQGGLQETQYF
cdr3_nt: TGCGCCAGCAGTGACCCACAGGGAGGGCTCCAAGAGACCCAGTACTTC

clone_size: -
v_call: TRBV5-4
d_call: -
j_call: TRBJ2-3
cdr3_aa: CASSIGGHWADTQYF
cdr3_nt: TGTGCCAGCAGTATAGGGGGGCATTGGGCAGATACGCAGTATTTT

clone_size: -
v_call: TRBV18
d_call: -
j_call: TRBJ1-3
cdr3_aa: CASSPDTGSGNTIYF
cdr3_nt: TGTGCCAGCTCACCCGACACGGGCTCTGGAAACACCATATATTTT

clone_size: -
v_call: TRBV7-6
d_call: -
j_call: TRBJ1-4
cdr3_aa: CASSLYWGTNEKLFF
cdr3_nt: TGTGCCAGCAGCTTATATTGGGGGACTAATGAAAAACTGTTTTTT

clone_size: -
v_call: TRBV16
d_call: -
j_call: TRBJ1-2
cdr3_aa: CASSQFLREDYGYTF
cdr3_nt: TGTGCCAGCAGCCAATTCCTCAGGGAGGACTATGGCTACACCTTC

clone_size: -
v_call: TRBV6-2/TRBV6-3
d_call: -
j_call: TRBJ2-1
cdr3_aa: CASSYPGGRRNFNEQFF
cdr3_nt: TGTGCCAGCAGTTATCCCGGGGGACGACGTAATTTCAATGAGCAGTTCTTC

clone_size: -
v_call: TRBV11-3
d_call: TRBD2
j_call: TRBJ2-5
cdr3_aa: CASSERASGGQETQYF
cdr3_nt: TGTGCCAGCAGCGAAAGGGCTAGCGGGGGACAAGAGACCCAGTACTTC